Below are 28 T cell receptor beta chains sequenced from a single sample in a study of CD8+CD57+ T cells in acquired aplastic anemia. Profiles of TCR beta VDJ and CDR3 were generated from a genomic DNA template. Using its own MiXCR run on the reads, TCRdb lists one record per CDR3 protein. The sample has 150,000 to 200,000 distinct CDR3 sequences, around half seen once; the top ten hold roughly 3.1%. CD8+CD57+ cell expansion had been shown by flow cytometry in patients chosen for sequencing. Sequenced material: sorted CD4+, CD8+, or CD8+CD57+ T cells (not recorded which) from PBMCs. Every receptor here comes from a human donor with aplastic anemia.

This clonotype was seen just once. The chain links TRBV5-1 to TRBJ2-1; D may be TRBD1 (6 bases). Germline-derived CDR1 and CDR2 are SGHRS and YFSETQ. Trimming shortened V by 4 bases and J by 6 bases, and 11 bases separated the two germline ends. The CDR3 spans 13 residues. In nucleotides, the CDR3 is TGCGCCAGCAGCCCCGACAGGATCAATGAGCAGTTCTTC. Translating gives CASSPDRINEQFF. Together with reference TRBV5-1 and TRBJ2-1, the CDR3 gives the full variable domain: KAGVTQTPRYLIKTRGQQVTLSCSPISGHRSVSWYQQTPGQGLQFLFEYFSETQRNKGNFPGRFSGRQFSNSRSEMNVSTLELGDSALYLCASSPDRINEQFFGPGTRLTVL.

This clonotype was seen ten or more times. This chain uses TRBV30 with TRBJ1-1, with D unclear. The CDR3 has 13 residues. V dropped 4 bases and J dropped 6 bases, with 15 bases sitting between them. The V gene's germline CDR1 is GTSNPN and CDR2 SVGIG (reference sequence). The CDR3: CAWISPAAAEAFF. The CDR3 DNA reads TGTGCCTGGATTTCCCCGGCCGCCGCTGAAGCTTTCTTT.

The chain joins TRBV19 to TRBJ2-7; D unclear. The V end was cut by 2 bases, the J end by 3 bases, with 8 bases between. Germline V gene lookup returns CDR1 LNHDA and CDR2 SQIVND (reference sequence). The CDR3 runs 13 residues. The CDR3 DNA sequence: TGTGCCAGTAGTATAAGTTTTGACTACGAGCAGTACTTC. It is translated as CASSISFDYEQYF.

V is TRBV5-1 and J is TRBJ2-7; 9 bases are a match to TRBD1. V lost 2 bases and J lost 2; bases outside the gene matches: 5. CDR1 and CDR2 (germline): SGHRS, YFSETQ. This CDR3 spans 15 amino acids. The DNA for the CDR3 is TGCGCCAGCAGCTTCGGACAGGGGCGGACCTACGAGCAGTACTTC. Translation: CASSFGQGRTYEQYF.

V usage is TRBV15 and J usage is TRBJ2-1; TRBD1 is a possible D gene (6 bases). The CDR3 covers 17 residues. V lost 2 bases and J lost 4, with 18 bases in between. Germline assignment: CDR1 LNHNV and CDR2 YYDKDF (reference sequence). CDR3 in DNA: TGTGCCACCAGCAGAACCCGCAATACAGGACAGTACAATGAGCAGTTCTTC. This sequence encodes CATSRTRNTGQYNEQFF. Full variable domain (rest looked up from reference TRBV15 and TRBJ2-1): DAMVIQNPRYQVTQFGKPVTLSCSQTLNHNVMYWYQQKSSQAPKLLFHYYDKDFNNEADTPDNFQSRRPNTSFCFLDIRSPGLGDTAMYLCATSRTRNTGQYNEQFFGPGTRLTVL.

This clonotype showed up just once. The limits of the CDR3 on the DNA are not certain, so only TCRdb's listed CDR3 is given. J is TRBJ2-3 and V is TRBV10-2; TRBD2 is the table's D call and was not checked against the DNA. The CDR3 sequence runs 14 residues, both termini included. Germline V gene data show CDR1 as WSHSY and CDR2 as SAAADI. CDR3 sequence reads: CASILGLLGDTQYF.

DNA for the CDR3: TGTGCCAGTAGTGCCACCTATCGGAGGGGCTATGGCTACACCTTC. It specifies CASSATYRRGYGYTF. The V gene is TRBV19, the J gene TRBJ1-2; D is perhaps TRBD1 (5 bases). Trimming took off 5 bases at V and 4 bases at J, with 17 bases between the two ends. The CDR3 has 15 residues. Germline CDR1 reads LNHDA; CDR2 reads SQIVND (reference sequence).

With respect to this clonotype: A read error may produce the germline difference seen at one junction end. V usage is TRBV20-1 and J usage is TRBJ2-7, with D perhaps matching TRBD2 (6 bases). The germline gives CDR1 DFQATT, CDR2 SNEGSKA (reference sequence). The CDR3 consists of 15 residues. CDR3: CSAASPWEALGEQYF. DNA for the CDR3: TGCAGTGCTGCCTCGCCTTGGGAGGCCCTAGGGGAGCAGTATTTC.

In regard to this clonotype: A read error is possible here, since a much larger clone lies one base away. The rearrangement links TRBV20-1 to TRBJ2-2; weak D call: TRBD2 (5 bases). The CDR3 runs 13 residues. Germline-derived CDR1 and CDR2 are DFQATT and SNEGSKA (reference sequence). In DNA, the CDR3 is TGCAGTGCTAGAACTCTTCTAGACGGGGAGCTGCTTTTT. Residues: CSARTLLDGELLF.

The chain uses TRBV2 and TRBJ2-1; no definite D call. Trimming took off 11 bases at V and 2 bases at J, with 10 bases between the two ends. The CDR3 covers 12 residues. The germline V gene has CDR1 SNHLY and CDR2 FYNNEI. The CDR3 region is CAGSRAYNEQFF. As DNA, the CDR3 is TGTGCCGGCTCGCGTGCCTACAATGAGCAGTTCTTC.

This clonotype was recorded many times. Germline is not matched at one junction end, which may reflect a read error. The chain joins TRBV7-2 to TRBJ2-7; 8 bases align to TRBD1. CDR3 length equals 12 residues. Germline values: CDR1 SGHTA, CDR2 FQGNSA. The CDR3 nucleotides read TGTGCCAGCAGCTTAGCTGGACAGGGCTCAGTCTTC. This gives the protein CASSLAGQGSVF.

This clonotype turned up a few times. CDR3 DNA sequence: TGCAGTGCCGCGCCAGGGGAGCGCGCTCGCGACGAGCAGTACTTC. Translating gives CSAAPGERARDEQYF. V and J are TRBV20-1 and TRBJ2-7, with D tentatively TRBD1 (6 bases). Germline V gives CDR1 DFQATT, CDR2 SNEGSKA (reference sequence). The CDR3 totals 15 residues. V lost 6 bases and J lost 5, with 23 bases in between.

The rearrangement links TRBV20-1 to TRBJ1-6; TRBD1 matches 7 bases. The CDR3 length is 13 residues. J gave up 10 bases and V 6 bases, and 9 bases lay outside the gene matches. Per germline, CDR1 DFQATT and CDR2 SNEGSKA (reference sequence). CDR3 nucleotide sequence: TGCAGTGCCCTGACAGGGTTGGAATCACCCCTCCACTTT. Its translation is CSALTGLESPLHF.

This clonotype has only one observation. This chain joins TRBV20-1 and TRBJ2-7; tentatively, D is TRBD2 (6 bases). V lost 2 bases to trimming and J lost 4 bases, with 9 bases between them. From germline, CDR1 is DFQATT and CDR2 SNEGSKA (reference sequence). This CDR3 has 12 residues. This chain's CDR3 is CSARYGGYEQYF. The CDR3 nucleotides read TGCAGTGCTAGATATGGGGGGTACGAGCAGTACTTC.

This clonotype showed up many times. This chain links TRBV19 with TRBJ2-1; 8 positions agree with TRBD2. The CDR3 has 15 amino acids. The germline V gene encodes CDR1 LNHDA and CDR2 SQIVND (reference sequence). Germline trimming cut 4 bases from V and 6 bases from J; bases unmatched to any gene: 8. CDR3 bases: TGTGCCAGTAGTACGGACGGGAGGGCCGGCAATGAGCAGTTCTTC. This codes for CASSTDGRAGNEQFF.

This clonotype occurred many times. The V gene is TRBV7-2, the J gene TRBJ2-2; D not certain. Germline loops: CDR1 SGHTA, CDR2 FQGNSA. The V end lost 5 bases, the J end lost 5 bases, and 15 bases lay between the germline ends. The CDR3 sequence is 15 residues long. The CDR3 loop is CASSPQGPRTGELFF. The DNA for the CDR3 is TGTGCCAGCAGCCCCCAAGGCCCGAGGACCGGGGAGCTGTTTTTT.

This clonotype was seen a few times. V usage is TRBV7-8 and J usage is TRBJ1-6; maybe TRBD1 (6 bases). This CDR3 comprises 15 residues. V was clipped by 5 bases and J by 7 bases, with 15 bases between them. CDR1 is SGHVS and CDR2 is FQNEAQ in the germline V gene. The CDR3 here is CASSPRGTHNSPLHF. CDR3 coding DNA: TGTGCCAGCAGCCCCAGGGGAACACACAATTCACCCCTCCACTTT.

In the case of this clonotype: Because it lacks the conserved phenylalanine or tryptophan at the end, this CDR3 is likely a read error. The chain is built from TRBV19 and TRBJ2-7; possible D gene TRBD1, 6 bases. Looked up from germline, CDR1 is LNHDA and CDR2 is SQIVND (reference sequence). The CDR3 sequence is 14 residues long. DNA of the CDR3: TGTGCCGGTAGTCTCGGACAGCCTTACGAGCGGCAGTACCTC. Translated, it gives CAGSLGQPYERQYL.

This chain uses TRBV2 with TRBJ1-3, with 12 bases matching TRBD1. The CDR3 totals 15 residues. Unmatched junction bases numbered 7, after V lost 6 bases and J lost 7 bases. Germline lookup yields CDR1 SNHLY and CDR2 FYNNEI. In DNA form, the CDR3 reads TGTGCCAGCAGCTCCCCGGGACAGGGGGCTAACACCATATATTTT. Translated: CASSSPGQGANTIYF.

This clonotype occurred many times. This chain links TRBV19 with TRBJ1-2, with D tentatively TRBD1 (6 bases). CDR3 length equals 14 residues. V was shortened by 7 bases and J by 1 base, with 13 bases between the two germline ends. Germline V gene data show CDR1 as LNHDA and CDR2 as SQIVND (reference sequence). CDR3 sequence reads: CASTPGQINYGYTF. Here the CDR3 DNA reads TGTGCCAGTACCCCAGGACAGATTAACTATGGCTACACCTTC.

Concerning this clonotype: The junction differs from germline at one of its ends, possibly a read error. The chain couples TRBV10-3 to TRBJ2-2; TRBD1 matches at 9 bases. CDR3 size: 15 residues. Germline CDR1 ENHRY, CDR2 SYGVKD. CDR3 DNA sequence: TGTGCCATCGGTGACCCGGACAGGGGTGGCGGGGAGCTGTTTTTT. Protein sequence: CAIGDPDRGGGELFF.

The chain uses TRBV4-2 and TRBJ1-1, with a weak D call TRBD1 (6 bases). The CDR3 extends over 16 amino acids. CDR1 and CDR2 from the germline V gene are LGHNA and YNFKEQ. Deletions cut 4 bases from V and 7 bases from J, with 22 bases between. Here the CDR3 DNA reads TGTGCCAGCAGCCGGGAATTAGGGACACCCCCAGATGAAGCTTTCTTT. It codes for CASSRELGTPPDEAFF.

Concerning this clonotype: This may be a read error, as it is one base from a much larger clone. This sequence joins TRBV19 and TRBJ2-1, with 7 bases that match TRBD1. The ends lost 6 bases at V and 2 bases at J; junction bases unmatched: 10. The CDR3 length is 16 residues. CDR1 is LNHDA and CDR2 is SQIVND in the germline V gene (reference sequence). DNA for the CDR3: TGTGCCAGTAGCTCGCCGGGACAGAGGCCCTACAATGAGCAGTTCTTC. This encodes CASSSPGQRPYNEQFF.

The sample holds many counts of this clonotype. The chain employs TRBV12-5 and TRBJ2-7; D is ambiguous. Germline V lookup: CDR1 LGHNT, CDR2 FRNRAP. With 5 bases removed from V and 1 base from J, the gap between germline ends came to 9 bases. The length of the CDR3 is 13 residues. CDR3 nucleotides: TGTGCTAGTGGTACCGACAAGTCCTACGAGCAGTACTTC. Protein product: CASGTDKSYEQYF.

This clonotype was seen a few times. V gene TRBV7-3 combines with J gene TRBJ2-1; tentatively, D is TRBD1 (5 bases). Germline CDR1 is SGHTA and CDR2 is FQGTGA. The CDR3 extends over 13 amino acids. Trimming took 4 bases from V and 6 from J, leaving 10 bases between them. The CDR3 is CASSWVDTNEQFF. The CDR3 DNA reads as TGTGCCAGCAGCTGGGTGGACACCAATGAGCAGTTCTTC. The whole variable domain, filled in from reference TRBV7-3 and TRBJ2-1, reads GAGVSQTPSNKVTEKGKYVELRCDPISGHTALYWYRQSLGQGPEFLIYFQGTGAADDSGLPNDRFFAVRPEGSVSTLKIQRTERGDSAVYLCASSWVDTNEQFFGPGTRLTVL.

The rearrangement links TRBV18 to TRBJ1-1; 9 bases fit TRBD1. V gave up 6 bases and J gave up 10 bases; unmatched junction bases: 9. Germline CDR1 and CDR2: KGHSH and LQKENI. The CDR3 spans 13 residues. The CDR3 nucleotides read TGTGCCAGCTCTCGGGACAGGGAACTAGCAGCTTTCTTT. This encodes CASSRDRELAAFF.

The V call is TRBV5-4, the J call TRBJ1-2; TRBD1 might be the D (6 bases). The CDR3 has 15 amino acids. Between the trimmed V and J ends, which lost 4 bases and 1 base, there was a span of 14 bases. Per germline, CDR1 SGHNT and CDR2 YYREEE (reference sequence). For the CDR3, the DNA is TGTGCCAGCAGCGTAAGGACAGTGGGTAACTATGGCTACACCTTC. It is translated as CASSVRTVGNYGYTF.

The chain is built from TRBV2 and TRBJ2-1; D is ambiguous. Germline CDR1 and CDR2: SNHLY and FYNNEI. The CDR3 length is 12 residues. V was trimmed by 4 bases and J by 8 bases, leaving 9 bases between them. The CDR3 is CASSARNDEQFF. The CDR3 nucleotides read TGTGCCAGCAGTGCGCGGAACGATGAGCAGTTCTTC. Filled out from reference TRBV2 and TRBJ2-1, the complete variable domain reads EPEVTQTPSHQVTQMGQEVILRCVPISNHLYFYWYRQILGQKVEFLVSFYNNEISEKSEIFDDQFSVERPDGSNFTLKIRSTKLEDSAMYFCASSARNDEQFFGPGTRLTVL.